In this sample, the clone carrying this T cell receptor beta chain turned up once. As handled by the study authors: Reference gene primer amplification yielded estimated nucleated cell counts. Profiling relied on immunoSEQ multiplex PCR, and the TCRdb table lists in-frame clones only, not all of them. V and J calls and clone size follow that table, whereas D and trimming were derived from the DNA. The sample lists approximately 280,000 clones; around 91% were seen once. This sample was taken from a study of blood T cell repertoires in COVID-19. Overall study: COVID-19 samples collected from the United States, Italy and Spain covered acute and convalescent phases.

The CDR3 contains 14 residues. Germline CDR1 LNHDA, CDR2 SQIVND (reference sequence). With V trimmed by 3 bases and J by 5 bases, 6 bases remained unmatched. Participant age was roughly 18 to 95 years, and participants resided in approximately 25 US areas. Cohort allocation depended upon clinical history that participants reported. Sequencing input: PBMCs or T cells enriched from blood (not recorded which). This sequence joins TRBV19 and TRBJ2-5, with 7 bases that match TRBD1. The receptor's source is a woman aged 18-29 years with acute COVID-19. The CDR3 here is CASSIQTGRETQYF. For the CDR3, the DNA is TGTGCCAGTAGTATCCAGACAGGGCGGGAGACCCAGTACTTC.